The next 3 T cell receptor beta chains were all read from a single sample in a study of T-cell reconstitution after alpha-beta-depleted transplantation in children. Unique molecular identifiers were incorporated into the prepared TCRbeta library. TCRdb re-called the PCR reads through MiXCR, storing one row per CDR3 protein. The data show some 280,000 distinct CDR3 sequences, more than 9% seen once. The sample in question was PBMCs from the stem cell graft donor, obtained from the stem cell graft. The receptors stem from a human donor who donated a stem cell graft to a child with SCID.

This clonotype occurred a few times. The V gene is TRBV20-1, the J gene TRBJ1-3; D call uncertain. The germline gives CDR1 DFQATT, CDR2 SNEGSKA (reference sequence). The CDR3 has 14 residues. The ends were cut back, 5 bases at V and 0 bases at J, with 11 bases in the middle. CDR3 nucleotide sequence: TGCAGTGCTGTAGCCCAGCCCTCTGGAAACACCATATATTTT. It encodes CSAVAQPSGNTIYF.

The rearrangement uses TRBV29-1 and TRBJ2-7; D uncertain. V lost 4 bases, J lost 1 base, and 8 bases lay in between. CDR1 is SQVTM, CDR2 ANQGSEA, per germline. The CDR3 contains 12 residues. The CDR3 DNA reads TGCAGCGTTGTGCCAGGATCCTACGAGCAGTACTTC. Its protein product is CSVVPGSYEQYF.

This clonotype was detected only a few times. CDR3 amino acids: CASSYTDSPLHF. In nucleotides, the CDR3 is TGTGCCAGCAGCTACACGGATTCACCCCTCCACTTT. The gene calls are TRBV7-9 and TRBJ1-6; D unclear. The germline V and J ends were trimmed by 4 bases and 8 bases, with 6 bases remaining between them. The CDR3 runs to 12 residues. CDR1 is SEHNR and CDR2 is FQNEAQ in the germline V gene (reference sequence).